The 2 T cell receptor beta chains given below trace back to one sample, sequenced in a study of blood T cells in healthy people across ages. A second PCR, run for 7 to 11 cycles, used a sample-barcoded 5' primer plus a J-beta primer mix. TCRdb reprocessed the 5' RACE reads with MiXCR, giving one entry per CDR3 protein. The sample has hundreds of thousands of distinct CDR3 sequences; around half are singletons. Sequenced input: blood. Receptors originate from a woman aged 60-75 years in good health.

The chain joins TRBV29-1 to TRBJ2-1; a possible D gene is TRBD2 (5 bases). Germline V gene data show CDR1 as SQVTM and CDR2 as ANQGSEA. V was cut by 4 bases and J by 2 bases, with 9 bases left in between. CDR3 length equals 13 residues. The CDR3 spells CSVVGGTYNEQFF. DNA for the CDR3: TGCAGCGTTGTCGGAGGTACCTACAATGAGCAGTTCTTC.

In nucleotides, the CDR3 is TGTGCCAGCAGTATATCGGACGGTCGTGAAGCTTTCTTT. This codes for CASSISDGREAFF. This sequence joins TRBV12-3 or TRBV12-4 and TRBJ1-1; D is uncertain. The CDR3 runs 13 residues. The V gene lost 5 bases and the J gene lost 7 bases, with 14 bases spanning the gap.